This T cell receptor beta chain derives from a study of neoadjuvant anti-PD-1 for oral cavity cancer (dated by TCRdb to the early 2020s). Turning to the overall study: Before curative-intent surgical resection, most patients were given three to four biweekly doses of nivolumab at 3 mg/kg. Patients without progression received a fourth nivolumab dose around day 43 and underwent definitive surgical resection on days 50-56. Under RECIST 1.1, a patient counted as a responder if showing complete response, partial response or stable disease, and as a non-responder if showing progression. There were more than 10 patients in the parent correlative cohort, and the response rate was approximately 36%. What the study reported, not specific to this receptor: Only a few patients per response group were included in the TCR analyses, and larger cohorts for validation were called for by the authors. Greater tumor shrinkage was correlated with larger post-treatment sizes of preexisting intratumoral clones, suggesting that expansion of preexisting clones contributed to response. Higher pretreatment blood TCRbeta clonality and lower post-treatment tumor TCRbeta clonality were correlated with higher pretreatment blood Treg/Th17 ratios.

This sample's time point label indicates: before neoadjuvant nivolumab. The patients had newly diagnosed stage II-IVA oral cavity squamous cell carcinoma and had not received any prior systemic or radiation treatment. The cohort was made up of patients with locally advanced, HPV-negative oral cavity squamous cell carcinoma. The samples were obtained from a longitudinal correlative study of a single-arm phase II trial testing neoadjuvant nivolumab in oral cavity squamous cell carcinoma. Subject-matched pre- and post-treatment PBMCs and tumors from three responders and three non-responders underwent genomic DNA-based TCRbeta sequencing. Genomic DNA was isolated from tumor tissue using the Maxwell RSC DNA from Tissue kit. A note on this clone: Its antigen remains undetermined. Per-base quality was not reported, and no clone a single base away is much larger than it.

Survey sequencing of tumors used two replicates per sample, and the tumor libraries mostly started from about 5 ug of input genomic DNA. TCRbeta libraries were prepared with the immunoSEQ hsTCRbeta kit according to the manufacturer's instructions. The completed libraries were mixed into a single pool at 3 nM, then sequenced with an Illumina NovaSeq 6000 S4 flow cell. The published analysis was carried out like this. The immunoSEQ Analyzer handled quality control and preprocessing of the raw data. The analysis was restricted to productive rearrangements, with each unique CDR3 amino acid sequence defining a clonotype. Repertoire clonality was estimated as the Gini-Simpson index, computed with the R package tcR. Student's t test was used to compare Gini indices, and Pearson correlation was used to assess associations with tumor size change. TCRdb took over this immuneACCESS table, retaining in-frame rearrangements with V and J assigned. Such tables are incomplete; in checked studies, under half of the missing clones stem from an unresolved V gene, and the remainder is unexplained. From that table come the V and J calls and clone size; the DNA was used to work out D and trimming. A total of more than 7,500 clones appear in this sample, nearly 55% of them only once. Over 9.5% of the sample rests with the top ten.

CDR1 SGDLS and CDR2 YYNGEE were looked up in the germline V gene. There are 14 amino acids in the CDR3, from cysteine to phenylalanine inclusive. Only the CDR3 region is kept as DNA, spanning 42 bases read in frame from base 1. The trim is 2 bases for V and 2 bases for J, with a gap of 11 bases between the germline ends. The TCR was taken from a person between 40 and 79 years old with oral cavity squamous cell carcinoma. The sequencing here drew on tumor tissue, taken before nivolumab (anti-PD-1) treatment. The rearrangement combines TRBV9 with TRBJ2-7; the D gene is possibly TRBD1, with 5 bases matching. The CDR3 amino acid sequence is: CASSVNWGTYEQYF. Here is the DNA: TGTGCCAGCAGCGTCAACTGGGGCACCTACGAGCAGTACTTC.